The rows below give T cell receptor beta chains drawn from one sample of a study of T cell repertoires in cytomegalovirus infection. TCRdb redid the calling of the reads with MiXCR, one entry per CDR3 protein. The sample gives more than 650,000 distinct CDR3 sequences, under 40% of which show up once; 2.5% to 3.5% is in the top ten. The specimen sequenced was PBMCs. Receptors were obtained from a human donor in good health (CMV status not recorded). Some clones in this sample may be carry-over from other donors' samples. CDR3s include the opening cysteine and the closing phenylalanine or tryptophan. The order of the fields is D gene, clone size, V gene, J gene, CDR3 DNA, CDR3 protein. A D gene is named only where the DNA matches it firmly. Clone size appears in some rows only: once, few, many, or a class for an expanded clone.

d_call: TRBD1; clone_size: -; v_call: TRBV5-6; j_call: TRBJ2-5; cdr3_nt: TGTGCCAGCAGACAGGGGACGGCGCAAGAGACCCAGTACTTC; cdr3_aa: CASRQGTAQETQYF
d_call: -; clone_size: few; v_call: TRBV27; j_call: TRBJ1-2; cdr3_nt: TGTGCCAGCAGTTTATCAGGGCTCCTCTATGGCTACACCTTC; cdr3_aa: CASSLSGLLYGYTF
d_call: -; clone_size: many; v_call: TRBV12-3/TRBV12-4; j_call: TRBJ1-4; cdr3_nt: TGTGCCAGCAGTTTAGGCAGGGAAGGTGAAAAACTGTTTTTT; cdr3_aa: CASSLGREGEKLFF
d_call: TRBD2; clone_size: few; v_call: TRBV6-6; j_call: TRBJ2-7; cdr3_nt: TGTGCCAGCAGTGGGCTAGCGGGAGACGAAGCCTACGAGCAGTACTTC; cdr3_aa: CASSGLAGDEAYEQYF
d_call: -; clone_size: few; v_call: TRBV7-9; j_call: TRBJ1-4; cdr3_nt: TGTGCCAGCAGCTCGCCAGGGGTTATAGGAGAAAAACTGTTTTTT; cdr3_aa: CASSSPGVIGEKLFF
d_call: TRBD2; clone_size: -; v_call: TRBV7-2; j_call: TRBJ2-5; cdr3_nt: TGTGCCAGCAGCAACGGTCGTTCTAGCGGGGGAACCGAGTACCAAGAGACCCAGTACTTC; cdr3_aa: CASSNGRSSGGTEYQETQYF
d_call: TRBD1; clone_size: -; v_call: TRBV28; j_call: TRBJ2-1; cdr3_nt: TGTGCCAGCAGCCTCTACAGGGGGCGTTCCTACAATGAGCAGTTCTTC; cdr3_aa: CASSLYRGRSYNEQFF
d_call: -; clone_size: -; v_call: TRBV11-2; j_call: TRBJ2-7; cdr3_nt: TGTGCCAGCAGCTTAAATATAGCCTACGAGCAGTACTTC; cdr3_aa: CASSLNIAYEQYF
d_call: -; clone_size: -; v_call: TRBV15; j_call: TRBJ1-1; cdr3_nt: TGTGCCACCAGCAGAGAAGGGGGTGGCACTGAAGCTTTCTTT; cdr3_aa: CATSREGGGTEAFF
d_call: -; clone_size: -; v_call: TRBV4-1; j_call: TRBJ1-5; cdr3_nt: TGCGCCAGCAGCCACGGGGCGGGGGGGCCAAATCAGCCCCAGCATTTT; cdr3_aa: CASSHGAGGPNQPQHF
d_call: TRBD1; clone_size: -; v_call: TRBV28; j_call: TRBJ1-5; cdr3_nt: TGTGCCAGCAGTATGACAGGGTTTGAGGACAATCAGCCCCAGCATTTT; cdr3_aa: CASSMTGFEDNQPQHF
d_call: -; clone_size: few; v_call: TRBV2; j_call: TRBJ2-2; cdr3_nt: TGTGCCAGCATTAAGGCGGAAACGAACACCGGGGAGCTGTTTTTT; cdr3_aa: CASIKAETNTGELFF
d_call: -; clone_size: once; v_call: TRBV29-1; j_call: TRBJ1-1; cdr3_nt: TGCAGCGTTGAAAGACAAGATACGATGAACACTGAAGCTTTCTTT; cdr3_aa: CSVERQDTMNTEAFF
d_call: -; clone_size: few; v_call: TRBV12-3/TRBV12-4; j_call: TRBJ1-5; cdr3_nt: TGTGCCAGCAGTAACCGGGATTCTTCTAATAGCAATCAGCCCCAGCATTTT; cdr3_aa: CASSNRDSSNSNQPQHF
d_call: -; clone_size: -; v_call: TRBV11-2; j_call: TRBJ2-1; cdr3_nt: TGTGCCAGCACCCAGGGCACGGGCTCCTACAATGAGCAGTTCTTC; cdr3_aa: CASTQGTGSYNEQFF
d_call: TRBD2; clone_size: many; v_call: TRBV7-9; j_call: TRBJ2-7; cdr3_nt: TGTGCCAGCATTGGGACTAGCGGGATCAACGAGCAGTACTTC; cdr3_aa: CASIGTSGINEQYF
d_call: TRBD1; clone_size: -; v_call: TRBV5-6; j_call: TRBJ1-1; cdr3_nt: TGTGCCAGCAGTTTGGGACAGGCAAGTGAAGCTTTCTTT; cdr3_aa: CASSLGQASEAFF
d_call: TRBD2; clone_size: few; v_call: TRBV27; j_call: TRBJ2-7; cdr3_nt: TGTGCCAGCAGTTTCCGTACTAGCGGGGGGGCCTACGAGCAGTACTTC; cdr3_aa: CASSFRTSGGAYEQYF
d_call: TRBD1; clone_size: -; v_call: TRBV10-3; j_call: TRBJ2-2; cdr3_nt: TGTGCCATACCCAGACAGGGTACTACTAAGAAGACCGGGGAGCTGTTTTTT; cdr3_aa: CAIPRQGTTKKTGELFF
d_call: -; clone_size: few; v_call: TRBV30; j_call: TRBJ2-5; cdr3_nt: TGTGCCTGGACCGACCCGACTAGAGAGACCCAGTACTTC; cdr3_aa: CAWTDPTRETQYF
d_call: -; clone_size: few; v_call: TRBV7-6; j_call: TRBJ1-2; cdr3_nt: TGTGCCAGCAGCCCCGGACAGATTTTCTATGGCTACACCTTC; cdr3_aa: CASSPGQIFYGYTF
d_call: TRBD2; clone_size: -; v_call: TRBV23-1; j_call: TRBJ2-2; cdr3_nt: TGCGCCAGCATTCGGGGGACTAGCGAGAACACCGGGGAGCTGTTTTTT; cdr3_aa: CASIRGTSENTGELFF
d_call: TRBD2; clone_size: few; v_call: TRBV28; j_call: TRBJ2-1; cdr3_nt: TGTGCCAGCAGTTTATCCGCCAGCGGGAGTTCCAATGAGCAGTTCTTC; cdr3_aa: CASSLSASGSSNEQFF
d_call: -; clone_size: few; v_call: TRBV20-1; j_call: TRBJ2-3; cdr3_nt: TGCAGTGCTAGTTTACTAGATACGCAGTATTTT; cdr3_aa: CSASLLDTQYF
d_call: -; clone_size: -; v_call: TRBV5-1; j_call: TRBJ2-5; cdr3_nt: TGCGCCTGCCAACGGTCAACCGACACCCCCGTGGGAGAGACCCAGTACTTC; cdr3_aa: CACQRSTDTPVGETQYF
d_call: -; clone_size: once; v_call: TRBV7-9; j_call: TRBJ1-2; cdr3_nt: TGTGCCAGCAGCGGTAGGGTCAGGGGCACCGGCTATGGCTACACCTTC; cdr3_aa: CASSGRVRGTGYGYTF
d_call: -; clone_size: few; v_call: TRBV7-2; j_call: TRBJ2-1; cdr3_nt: TGTGCCAGCAGCTTAGATGGGGGCGGGTTGTACAATGAGCAGTTCTTC; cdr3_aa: CASSLDGGGLYNEQFF
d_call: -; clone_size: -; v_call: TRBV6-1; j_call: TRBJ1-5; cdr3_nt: TGTGCCAGCAGTTATGGGGGACACCTAAGCAATCAGCCCCAGCATTTT; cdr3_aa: CASSYGGHLSNQPQHF
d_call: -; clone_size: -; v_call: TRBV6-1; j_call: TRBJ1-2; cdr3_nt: TGTGCCAGCACGACAGGTCTAGGACACTACTATGGCTACACCTTC; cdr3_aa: CASTTGLGHYYGYTF
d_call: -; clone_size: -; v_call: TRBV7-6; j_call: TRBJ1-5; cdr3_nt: TGTGCCAACAGCTCCCTAACGGGGGCTGGGCAGCCCCAGCATTTT; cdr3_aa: CANSSLTGAGQPQHF
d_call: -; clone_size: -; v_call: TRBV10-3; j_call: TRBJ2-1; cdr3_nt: TGTGCCATCAGTGGTCAGGGGGGCAGGGGGAACAATGAGCAGTTCTTC; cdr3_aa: CAISGQGGRGNNEQFF
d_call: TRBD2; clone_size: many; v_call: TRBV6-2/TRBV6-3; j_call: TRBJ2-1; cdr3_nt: TGTGCCAGCAGTTACACACTAGCGGGGGTAGGAGGTGAGCAGTTCTTC; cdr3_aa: CASSYTLAGVGGEQFF
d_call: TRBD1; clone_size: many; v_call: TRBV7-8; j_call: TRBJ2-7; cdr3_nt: TGTGCCAGCAGTCGACCTGGGGACAGGGACTACGAGCAGTACTTC; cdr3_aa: CASSRPGDRDYEQYF
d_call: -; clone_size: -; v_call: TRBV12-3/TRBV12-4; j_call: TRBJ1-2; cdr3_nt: TGTGCCAGCAGCCAAGGGGGGGCGCAGTTCTACACCTTC; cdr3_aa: CASSQGGAQFYTF
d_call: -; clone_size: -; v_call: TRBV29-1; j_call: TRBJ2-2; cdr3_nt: TGCAGCGTTGCCCTCTCACAGTCGTGGGAGCTGTTTTTT; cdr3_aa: CSVALSQSWELFF
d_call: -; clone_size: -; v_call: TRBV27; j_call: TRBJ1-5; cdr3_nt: TGTGCCAGCAAGATGGCGGTTTATAGCAATCAGCCCCAGCATTTT; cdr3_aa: CASKMAVYSNQPQHF
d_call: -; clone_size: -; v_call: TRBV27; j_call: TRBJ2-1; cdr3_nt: TGTGCCAGCAGTCCGGCCCTAGGGGACGCCTACAATGAGCAGTTCTTC; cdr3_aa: CASSPALGDAYNEQFF
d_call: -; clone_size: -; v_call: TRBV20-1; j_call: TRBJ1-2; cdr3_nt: TGCAGTGCTAGAGTACGGGAAAACACCTTC; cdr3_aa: CSARVRENTF
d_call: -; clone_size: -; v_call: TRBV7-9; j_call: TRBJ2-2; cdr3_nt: TGTGCCAGCAGCCCAAGGGGACCTGCCCCGAACACCGGGGAGCTGTTTTTT; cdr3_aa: CASSPRGPAPNTGELFF
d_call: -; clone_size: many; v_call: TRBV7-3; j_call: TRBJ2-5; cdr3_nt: TGTGCCAGCAGCCCGGGACGGCAAGAGACCCAGTACTTC; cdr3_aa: CASSPGRQETQYF
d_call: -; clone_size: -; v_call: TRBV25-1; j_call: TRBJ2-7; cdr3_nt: TGTGCCAGCAGTGAATGGGGCCTCTACGAGCAGTACTTC; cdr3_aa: CASSEWGLYEQYF
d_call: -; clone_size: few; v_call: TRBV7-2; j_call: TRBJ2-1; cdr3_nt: TGTGCCAGCAGCTTAGGCCCCCATGAGCAGTTCTTC; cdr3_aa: CASSLGPHEQFF
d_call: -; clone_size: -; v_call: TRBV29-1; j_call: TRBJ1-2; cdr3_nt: TGCAGCGGGTCATTAGGGCCCCATGGCTACACCTTC; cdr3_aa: CSGSLGPHGYTF
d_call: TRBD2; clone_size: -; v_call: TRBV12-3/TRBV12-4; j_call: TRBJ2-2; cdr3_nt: TGTGCCAGCAGTAGACTAGCGGCGAACACCGGGGAGCTGTTTTTT; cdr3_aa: CASSRLAANTGELFF
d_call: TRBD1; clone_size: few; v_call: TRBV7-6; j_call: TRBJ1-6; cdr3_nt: TGTGCCAGCAGCTTAGCGTCCAGGGGGACCTATAATTCACCCCTCCACTTT; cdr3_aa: CASSLASRGTYNSPLHF
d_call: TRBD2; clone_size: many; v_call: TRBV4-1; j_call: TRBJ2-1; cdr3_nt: TGCGCCAGCAGCCAAGATACTAGCGGCTACAATGAGCAGTTCTTC; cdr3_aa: CASSQDTSGYNEQFF
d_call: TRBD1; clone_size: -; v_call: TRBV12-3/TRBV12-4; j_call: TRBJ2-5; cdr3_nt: TGTGCCAGCAGTAGACAGGGAAGTCAGGAGACCCAGTACTTC; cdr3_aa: CASSRQGSQETQYF
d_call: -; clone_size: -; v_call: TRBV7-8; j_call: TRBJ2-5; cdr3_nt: TGTGCCAGCAGCAGAACTAGGGAGACCCAGTACTTC; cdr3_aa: CASSRTRETQYF
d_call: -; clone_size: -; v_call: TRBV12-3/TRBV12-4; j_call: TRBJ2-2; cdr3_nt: TGTGCCAGCAGAAACGTCCTGGCGAACACCGGGGAGCTGTTTTTT; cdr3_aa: CASRNVLANTGELFF
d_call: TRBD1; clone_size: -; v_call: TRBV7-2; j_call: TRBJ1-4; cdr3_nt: TGTGCCAGCAGCTTAGTAATGGCCAGAGCAGGGGGTGAAAAACTGTTTTTT; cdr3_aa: CASSLVMARAGGEKLFF
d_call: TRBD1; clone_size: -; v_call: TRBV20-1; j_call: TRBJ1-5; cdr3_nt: TGCAGTGCTAGTCGACAGGGAGGTCAGCCCCAGCATTTT; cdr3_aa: CSASRQGGQPQHF
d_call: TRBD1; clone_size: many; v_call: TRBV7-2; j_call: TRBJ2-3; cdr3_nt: TGTGCCAGCAGCTTAGGGACAGGGGACACAGATACGCAGTATTTT; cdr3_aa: CASSLGTGDTDTQYF
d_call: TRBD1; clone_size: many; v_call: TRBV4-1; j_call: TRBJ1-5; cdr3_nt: TGCGCCAGCAGCCCGCGGACAGGACGAAACCAGCCCCAGCATTTT; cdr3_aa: CASSPRTGRNQPQHF
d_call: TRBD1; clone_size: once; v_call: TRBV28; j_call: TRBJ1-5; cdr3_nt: TGTGCCAGCAGCAAAGGGACAGGGGGCATTGGTAATCAGCCCCAGCATTTT; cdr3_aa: CASSKGTGGIGNQPQHF
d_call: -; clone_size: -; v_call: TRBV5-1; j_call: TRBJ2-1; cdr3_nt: TGCGCCAGCAGCCAGCCGTTAAACAATGAGCAGTTCTTC; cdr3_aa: CASSQPLNNEQFF
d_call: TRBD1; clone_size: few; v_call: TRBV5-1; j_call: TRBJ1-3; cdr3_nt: TGCGCCAGCAGCTCCTCACAGGGGTTCTCTGGAAACACCATATATTTT; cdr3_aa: CASSSSQGFSGNTIYF
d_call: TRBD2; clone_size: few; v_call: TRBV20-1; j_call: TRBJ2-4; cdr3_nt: TGCAGTGCAACCGGGACTAGCGGGGGGGTCGGTATAAACATTCAGTACTTC; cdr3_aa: CSATGTSGGVGINIQYF
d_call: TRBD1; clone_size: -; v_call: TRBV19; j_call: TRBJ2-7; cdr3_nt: TGTGCCAGTAGTATTCCCCCGGGACAGGGGTCCCCCTACGAGCAGTACTTC; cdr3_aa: CASSIPPGQGSPYEQYF